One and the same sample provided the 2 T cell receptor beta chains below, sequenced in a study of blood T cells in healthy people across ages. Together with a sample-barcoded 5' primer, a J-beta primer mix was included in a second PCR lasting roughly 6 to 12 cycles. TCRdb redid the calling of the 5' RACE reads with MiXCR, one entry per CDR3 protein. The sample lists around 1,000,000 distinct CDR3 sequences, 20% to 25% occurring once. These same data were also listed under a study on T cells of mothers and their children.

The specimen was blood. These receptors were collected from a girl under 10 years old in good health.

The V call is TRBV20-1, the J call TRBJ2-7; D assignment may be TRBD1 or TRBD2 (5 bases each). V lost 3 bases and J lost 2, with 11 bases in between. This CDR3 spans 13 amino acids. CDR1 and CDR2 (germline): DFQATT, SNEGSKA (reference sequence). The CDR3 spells CSASNWGTYEQYF. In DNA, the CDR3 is TGCAGTGCTAGCAACTGGGGGACCTACGAGCAGTACTTC.

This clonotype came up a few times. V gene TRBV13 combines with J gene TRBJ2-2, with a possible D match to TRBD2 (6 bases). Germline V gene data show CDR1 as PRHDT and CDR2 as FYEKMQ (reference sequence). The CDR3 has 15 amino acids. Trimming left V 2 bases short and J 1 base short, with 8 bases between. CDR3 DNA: TGTGCCAGCAGCTTACTAGCGAAGAACACCGGGGAGCTGTTTTTT. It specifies CASSLLAKNTGELFF.